Below are 10 T cell receptor beta chains sequenced from a single sample in a study of a mutant IDH1 vaccine in newly diagnosed glioma. Profiled with immunoSEQ multiplex PCR; TCRdb holds only in-frame clones, not every one. Of under 40,000 clones in the sample, just under 80% are singletons; the top ten hold 3% to 3.5%. Described time point: week 35, safety follow-up. Vaccine doses each comprised 300 ug of mutant IDH1 20-mer peptide, with topical imiquimod. For these receptors, no antigen is known. This material consisted of PBMCs, taken from a glioma patient whose treatment included an IDH1 peptide vaccine. The receptor set was obtained from a man in his forties or fifties with glioma. Some clones in this sample may be carry-over from other donors' samples.

This clone has only a few counts. V usage is TRBV11-1 and J usage is TRBJ1-1; a possible D gene is TRBD1 (6 bases). The germline V gene has CDR1 SGHAT and CDR2 FQDESV (reference sequence). The CDR3 totals 14 residues. V dropped 5 bases and J dropped 1 base, with 11 bases sitting between them. The CDR3 here is CASSHRVQNTEAFF. DNA for the CDR3: TGTGCCAGCAGCCACAGGGTACAGAACACTGAAGCTTTCTTT.

This clone was picked up one time. V and J are TRBV4-1 and TRBJ2-1; 9 positions match TRBD1. V was clipped by 3 bases and J by 4 bases; unmatched bases: 16. Per germline, CDR1 MGHRA and CDR2 YSYEKL. This CDR3 is 19 amino acids long. The CDR3 region is CASSQERGGGDRVYNEQFF. The CDR3 nucleotides read TGCGCCAGCAGCCAGGAAAGAGGTGGTGGGGACAGGGTGTACAATGAGCAGTTCTTC.

CDR3 nucleotide sequence: TGTGCCAGCAGACGGAACACTGAAGCTTTCTTT. It codes for CASRRNTEAFF. The chain is built from TRBV28 and TRBJ1-1; the D is unclear. V gave up 6 bases and J gave up 1 base, with 3 bases separating them. The CDR3 loop spans 11 amino acids. Germline assignment: CDR1 MDHEN and CDR2 SYDVKM.

The chain is built from TRBV10-3 and TRBJ2-7, with TRBD1 identical over 7 bases. Trimming at V came to 6 bases and at J to 2 bases, leaving 10 bases not matched to a gene. This CDR3 is 15 amino acids long. The germline V gene encodes CDR1 ENHRY and CDR2 SYGVKD. DNA for the CDR3: TGTGCCATCAGACAGACAGGGTTAAACACCTACGAGCAGTACTTC. It is translated as CAIRQTGLNTYEQYF.

The V and J genes are TRBV5-6 and TRBJ2-1, with 7 bases identical to TRBD2. This CDR3 region has 13 residues. Germline values: CDR1 SGHDT, CDR2 YYEEEE. J was trimmed by 8 bases and V by 3 bases; bases with no gene match: 5. As DNA, the CDR3 is TGTGCCAGCAGCTCGGGAGGCAGCGATGAGCAGTTCTTC. The encoded protein is CASSSGGSDEQFF.

A few counts support this clone. This sequence joins TRBV9 and TRBJ1-1; weak D call: TRBD1 (5 bases). The CDR3 totals 13 residues. V lost 3 bases to trimming and J lost 1 base, with 7 bases between them. Germline values: CDR1 SGDLS, CDR2 YYNGEE. CDR3 DNA: TGTGCCAGCAGCGATACAGGGAACACTGAAGCTTTCTTT. Translation gives CASSDTGNTEAFF.

The chain recombines TRBV5-4 with TRBJ1-2; D may be TRBD1 (5 bases). The CDR3 sequence is 17 residues long. Trimming cost V 2 bases and J 4 bases, with 21 bases left between them. The germline V gene encodes CDR1 SGHNT and CDR2 YYREEE (reference sequence). The CDR3 nucleotides read TGTGCCAGCAGCTTTCCGGGACGATCAAGTTCTGGCTATGGCTACACCTTC. Translation: CASSFPGRSSSGYGYTF. The complete variable domain, with remaining parts taken from reference TRBV5-4 and TRBJ1-2, reads ETGVTQSPTHLIKTRGQQVTLRCSSQSGHNTVSWYQQALGQGPQFIFQYYREEENGRGNFPPRFSGLQFPNYSSELNVNALELDDSALYLCASSFPGRSSSGYGYTFGSGTRLTVV.

This chain connects TRBV30 to TRBJ2-5; 8 nucleotides align to TRBD2. The CDR3 length is 15 residues. With V trimmed by 6 bases and J by 5 bases, 14 bases remained unmatched. CDR1 and CDR2 (germline): GTSNPN, SVGIG (reference sequence). CDR3 in amino acids: CACHAVGTGGETQYF. DNA for the CDR3: TGTGCCTGTCACGCGGTAGGGACGGGGGGGGAGACCCAGTACTTC. Filled out from reference TRBV30 and TRBJ2-5, the complete variable domain reads SQTIHQWPATLVQPVGSPLSLECTVEGTSNPNLYWYRQAAGRGLQLLFYSVGIGQISSEVPQNLSASRPQDRQFILSSKKLLLSDSGFYLCACHAVGTGGETQYFGPGTRLLVL.

V is TRBV10-2 and J is TRBJ2-2; 8 bases map to TRBD2. CDR3 size: 16 residues. The trim removed 4 bases at V and 5 bases at J, leaving 9 bases unmatched. The germline CDR1 and CDR2 sequences are WSHSY and SAAADI. The CDR3 sequence: CASSVGSGASTGELFF. As DNA, the CDR3 is TGCGCCAGCAGTGTAGGTAGCGGGGCGTCGACCGGGGAGCTGTTTTTT.

The CDR3 reads CASSTDGVYGYTF. The CDR3 DNA reads as TGCGCCAGCAGTACCGACGGAGTCTATGGCTACACCTTC. J is TRBJ1-2 and V is TRBV5-1, with unresolved D. V was trimmed by 5 bases and J by 4 bases, leaving 12 bases between them. Looked up from germline, CDR1 is SGHRS and CDR2 is YFSETQ. This CDR3 contains 13 residues.